This TCR beta chain was captured in a study of blood T cell repertoires in COVID-19. Study-level information: Nucleic acid was either cDNA or gDNA, and it came from T cells, B-cell-depleted T cells, or PBMCs.

V lost 6 bases, J lost 9 bases, and 13 bases stayed unmatched. The CDR3 totals 14 residues. From germline, CDR1 is SQVTM and CDR2 ANQGSEA. Measured with immunoSEQ multiplex PCR; TCRdb has only the in-frame clones, and not every one. Here the sample spans approximately 150,000 clones, 80% to 90% being singletons. This receptor was identified in a woman between 50 and 59 years old with acute or convalescent COVID-19. The specimen was peripheral blood. V and J are TRBV29-1 and TRBJ1-3, with 8 bases identical to TRBD1. Here the CDR3 reads CSVETGAGASTIYF. CDR3 nucleotide sequence: TGCAGCGTAGAGACAGGGGCTGGGGCAAGCACCATATATTTT.